This T cell receptor (beta chain) was captured by sequencing in a study of siplizumab effects on memory and regulatory T cells. General study points: Memory T cells appeared less diverse than naive cells, which seemed to contribute substantially to alloresponse. Siplizumab led to significantly less abundant alloreactive sequences that could be traced back to unstimulated CD4+ memory cells.

Germline loops: CDR1 SGHRS, CDR2 YFSETQ. The CDR3 has 13 residues. The junction had 8 bases not matched to a gene; V was cut back by 4 bases and J by 7 bases. As concerns this clone: Antigen unknown.

The protocol was immunoSEQ multiplex PCR, while the TCRdb copy is restricted to in-frame clones and leaves out a portion. Of about 110,000 clones detected, around 92% appear once; the ten largest clones hold under 0.75%. The sample comprised Tregs sorted from blood. This clonotype was obtained from a human donor in good health. J is TRBJ2-7 and V is TRBV5-1, with TRBD1 identical over 7 bases. CDR3 DNA: TGCGCCAGCAGCCCAGACAGGGTAGTTGAGCAGTACTTC. It specifies CASSPDRVVEQYF.